A selection of T cell receptor beta chains follows, all from one sample in a study of T-cell reconstitution after alpha-beta-depleted transplantation in children. TCRdb itself ran the PCR reads through MiXCR, one entry per CDR3 protein. Of roughly 50,000 distinct CDR3 sequences detected, around 40% appear once; the ten largest clones hold roughly 98%. The sequenced sample was PBMCs, mostly from graft donor cells, obtained 360 days after TCRalphabeta/CD19-depleted stem cell transplant. The receptors were gathered from a male patient younger than 18 who had a stem cell transplant for acute lymphoblastic leukemia, so the T cells may come from the graft donor. The CDR3 runs from the conserved cysteine through the conserved F or W. Fields, in order: V gene, J gene, clone size, D gene, CDR3 DNA, CDR3 protein. The D gene is left open where the match is weak. Part of the rows lack a size; the others show once, few, many or a class for expanded clones.

TRBV29-1	TRBJ1-1	.	TRBD1	TGCAGCTCTTGGCGACAGGGTGAAGCTTTCTTT	CSSWRQGEAFF
TRBV5-1	TRBJ2-4	.	.	TGCGCCAGCAGCTTGGATGTGTTACTAGCCAAAAACATTCAGTACTTC	CASSLDVLLAKNIQYF
TRBV18	TRBJ2-7	.	TRBD2	TGTGCCAGCTCACCAACTAGCGGGAGAGTATTCTACGAGCAGTACTTC	CASSPTSGRVFYEQYF
TRBV4-2	TRBJ2-7	.	TRBD1	TGTGCCAGCAGCCAAAAGGACAGGGGCTACGAGCAGTACTTC	CASSQKDRGYEQYF
TRBV9	TRBJ2-2	.	TRBD2	TGTGCCAGCAGCCCTCATCCCGGACTAGCGGGAGGGCCGGGCGGGGAGCTGTTTTTT	CASSPHPGLAGGPGGELFF
TRBV14	TRBJ2-7	few	TRBD2	TGTGCCAGCAGCCGCAGGACTAGCGGCTACGAGCAGTACTTC	CASSRRTSGYEQYF
TRBV5-1	TRBJ2-5	.	.	TGCGCCAGCAGCTTGCCCAGGGCCATGCAAGCGACCCAGTACTTC	CASSLPRAMQATQYF
TRBV20-1	TRBJ2-1	.	TRBD2	TGCAGTGCCGTAGCGGGAGGGGAGGATGAGCAGTTCTTC	CSAVAGGEDEQFF
TRBV20-1	TRBJ2-2	few	TRBD2	TGCAGTGCTAGAGCTAGCGGCAACACCGGGGAGCTGTTTTTT	CSARASGNTGELFF
TRBV6-2/TRBV6-3	TRBJ2-7	.	.	TGTGCCAGCAGTTACTCGAATAACGAGCAGTACTTC	CASSYSNNEQYF
TRBV14	TRBJ2-7	.	TRBD1	TGTGCCAGCAGCCATCCTAGACAGGGGTCCTACGAGCAGTACTTC	CASSHPRQGSYEQYF
TRBV7-2	TRBJ2-5	few	.	TGTGCCAGCAGCTTACGGGAAGGGTGGGGAGAGACCCAGTACTTC	CASSLREGWGETQYF
TRBV20-1	TRBJ2-4	few	.	TGCAGTGCTAGGGTCCTAGGGAGGCGAACAGGGGCTGGGGACATTCAGTACTTC	CSARVLGRRTGAGDIQYF
TRBV12-3/TRBV12-4	TRBJ2-1	.	.	TGTGCCAGCAGTGCTGGGTACAATGAGCAGTTCTTC	CASSAGYNEQFF
TRBV5-1	TRBJ2-7	.	.	TGCGCCAGCAGCTTATTGGGCCTGGGCGAGCAGTACTTC	CASSLLGLGEQYF
TRBV7-2	TRBJ2-1	.	.	TGTGCCCGGGGCGGGTACAATGAGCAGTTCTTC	CARGGYNEQFF